This TCR beta chain was captured by sequencing in a study of identical twins. TCRdb called the 5' RACE reads again in MiXCR, with one record for every CDR3 protein. The data contain about 520,000 distinct CDR3 sequences, about 20% of them singletons. The ends were cut back, 2 bases at V and 7 bases at J, with 6 bases in the middle. This CDR3 contains 12 residues. Germline CDR1 and CDR2: SGHTA and FQGNSA. These sequences were also reported in another study, on T cells expressing NK-cell markers.

The source material was CD4+ T cells sorted from blood. The TCR was taken from a woman aged 18-29 years in good health. The chain couples TRBV7-2 to TRBJ2-1; D assignment may be TRBD1 or TRBD2 (5 bases each). The CDR3 DNA follows: TGTGCCAGCAGCTTATGGGGGAATGAGCAGTTCTTC. Its translation is CASSLWGNEQFF.